These 5 T cell receptor beta chains were sequenced from one sample in a study of T cells in Graves' hyperthyroidism and ophthalmopathy. RNA transcripts provided the source from which TCR beta CDR3 regions were amplified. With the HTBI primer set, the TCR CDR3 went through a first round of RT-PCR. TCRdb used MiXCR to reprocess the multiplex PCR reads, holding one entry per CDR3 protein. The sample shows 360,000 or so distinct CDR3 sequences, approximately 20% of them seen only once. Sequencing was done on a sample of blood. All receptors derive from a woman aged 18-29 years with Graves' hyperthyroidism.

V gene TRBV28 combines with J gene TRBJ1-1; 7 bases line up with TRBD1. Germline CDR1 and CDR2: MDHEN and SYDVKM. The CDR3 consists of 15 residues. V dropped 6 bases and J dropped 0; count of bases not matched to a gene: 7. CDR3 amino acids: CASSVTGRVNTEAFF. The DNA for the CDR3 is TGTGCCAGCAGCGTGACAGGGAGGGTGAACACTGAAGCTTTCTTT.

This sequence joins TRBV7-6 and TRBJ2-5; 11 nucleotides line up with TRBD2. The ends lost 2 bases at V and 6 bases at J; junction bases unmatched: 2. This CDR3 comprises 14 residues. Germline CDR1 reads SGHVS; CDR2 reads FNYEAQ. CDR3 sequence: CASSLSSGGKTQYF. The CDR3 bases are TGTGCCAGCAGCTTATCTAGCGGGGGGAAGACCCAGTACTTC.

This clonotype was seen many times. The J gene is TRBJ2-2, the V gene TRBV7-9; 7 nucleotides align to TRBD1. CDR3 length equals 15 residues. Germline loops: CDR1 SEHNR, CDR2 FQNEAQ (reference sequence). V shed 5 bases and J 7 bases; nucleotides not matched to a gene: 10. The CDR3 coding sequence is TGTGCCAGCAGCGACCTGAGGGGGCGTGTCGGGGAGCTGTTTTTT. Translation gives CASSDLRGRVGELFF.

This clonotype was recorded many times. The chain has TRBV12-3 or TRBV12-4 and TRBJ1-1; tentative D call: TRBD1 (5 bases). V lost 6 bases and J lost 8, with 13 bases in between. This CDR3 region has 12 residues. The CDR3 is CASSTRDFEAFF. The CDR3 DNA reads TGTGCCAGCAGCACCCGGGACTTCGAAGCTTTCTTT.

CDR3 protein: CASSIMGDQPQHF. The CDR3 DNA follows: TGCGCCAGCAGCATTATGGGCGATCAGCCCCAGCATTTT. The rearrangement uses TRBV5-1 and TRBJ1-5; D unresolved. V was cut by 4 bases and J by 5 bases, with 10 bases left in between. The CDR3 is made up of 13 amino acids. Germline V gene lookup returns CDR1 SGHRS and CDR2 YFSETQ.